Listed below are T cell receptor beta chains from one sample, sequenced in a study of cytomegalovirus exposure and HLA in healthy donors. TCRdb's copy holds only in-frame clones and misses some; the assay was immunoSEQ multiplex PCR. In all, the sample yields some 120,000 clones. Input material: PBMCs. Receptors were obtained from a man aged 18 to 30 in good health and CMV-seronegative. Both conserved end residues are part of each CDR3. D genes are given only for firm matches.

V gene	D gene	J gene	CDR3 length	CDR3 DNA	CDR3 protein
TRBV19	TRBD2	TRBJ2-4	13	TGTGCCAGTGGCGGTTCGGGGGGGAACATTCAGTACTTC	CASGGSGGNIQYF
TRBV10-2	-	TRBJ2-1	14	TGCGCCAGCATAGCTACTAACTCCTACAATGAGCAGTTCTTC	CASIATNSYNEQFF
TRBV27	TRBD2	TRBJ2-1	16	TGTGCCAGCGCCCCGAAAAGGGCGGGGGGGCCATCTGAGCAGTTCTTC	CASAPKRAGGPSEQFF
TRBV4-1	-	TRBJ1-1	12	TGCGCCAGCACAGGGGATGGGACTGAAGCTTTCTTT	CASTGDGTEAFF
TRBV25-1	TRBD1	TRBJ2-2	17	TGTGCCAGCAGGAACGCCGGGACAGGGCTGGCCACCGGGGAGCTGTTTTTT	CASRNAGTGLATGELFF
TRBV7-9	TRBD1	TRBJ1-2	13	TGTGCCAGCAGCTACGGGACAGGGGATGGCTACACCTTC	CASSYGTGDGYTF
TRBV10-1	-	TRBJ2-3	14	TGCGCCAGCAGTGACAGTGGCTGGACAGATACGCAGTATTTT	CASSDSGWTDTQYF
TRBV5-6	TRBD1	TRBJ1-2	15	TGTGCCAGCAGCTTGGGGGACAGGAGGTTAAGTGGCTACACCTTC	CASSLGDRRLSGYTF
TRBV5-6	-	TRBJ1-1	12	TGTGCCAGCAGCTTGACCCCCAGTGAAGCTTTCTTT	CASSLTPSEAFF
TRBV6-5	-	TRBJ1-1	14	TGTGCCAGCAGTTACCTAGTAACAGGCCCTGAAGCTTTCTTT	CASSYLVTGPEAFF
TRBV4-2	TRBD1	TRBJ2-5	13	TGTGCCACCCGGGACAGGGACCAAGAGACCCAGTACTTC	CATRDRDQETQYF
TRBV6-1	-	TRBJ1-2	13	TGTGCCAGCAGCGAGATAGAGCCCTATGGCTACACCTTC	CASSEIEPYGYTF
TRBV6-6	-	TRBJ1-1	11	TGTGCCAGCATGGCCCGTACTGAAGCTTTCTTT	CASMARTEAFF
TRBV9	-	TRBJ1-2	14	TGTGCCAGCAGCGACGGTTGGGGGGGCTATGGCTACACCTTC	CASSDGWGGYGYTF
TRBV19	-	TRBJ1-2	12	TGTGCCAGTAGTATAATCCAGGGTGGCTACACCTTC	CASSIIQGGYTF
TRBV4-1	-	TRBJ2-2	14	TGCGCCAGCAGCCTAACGCGGAACACCGGGGAGCTGTTTTTT	CASSLTRNTGELFF
TRBV20-1	-	TRBJ2-1	10	TGCAGTGCCAGGACAGCCAAGGAGTTCTTC	CSARTAKEFF
TRBV6-5	TRBD1	TRBJ2-1	15	TGTGCCAGCAGTGCGAACAGGGGATCCTACAATGAGCAGTTCTTC	CASSANRGSYNEQFF
TRBV28	TRBD1	TRBJ2-7	13	TGTGCCAGCAAAGGGACAGACTCCTACGAGCAGTACTTC	CASKGTDSYEQYF
TRBV7-9	-	TRBJ2-7	13	TGTGCCAGCAGCTTAGCGGGAGCCTACGAGCAGTACTTC	CASSLAGAYEQYF
TRBV28	-	TRBJ1-4	15	TGTGCCAGCAGTTTATTCGGGGGCGGGGGTGAAAAACTGTTTTTT	CASSLFGGGGEKLFF
TRBV19	TRBD1	TRBJ2-5	15	TGTGCCAGTAGTATTAAGACAGGGTCATGGGAGACCCAGTACTTC	CASSIKTGSWETQYF
TRBV5-1	TRBD2	TRBJ2-1	18	TGCGCCAGCAGCTTGGCGTCGGTTGGGACTAGCGGTACCAATGAGCAGTTCTTC	CASSLASVGTSGTNEQFF
TRBV27	TRBD1	TRBJ1-1	19	TGTGCCAGCAGTTTATCGATCGTGAACCGGGACAGGGGGAACACTGAAGCTTTCTTT	CASSLSIVNRDRGNTEAFF
TRBV28	-	TRBJ1-4	15	TGTGCCAGCAGTTCCCCGGGGGGCCCTAATGAAAAACTGTTTTTT	CASSSPGGPNEKLFF